A selection of T cell receptor beta chains follows, all from one sample in a study of Ad26.COV2.S vaccination and SARS-CoV-2 variants. The repertoire was sequenced with immunoSEQ multiplex PCR; TCRdb's copy has only in-frame clones and lacks some. The repertoire holds around 350,000 clones, with about 91% as singletons. Sequences were derived from peripheral blood, sampled after recovery from COVID-19. The source of these receptors is a human donor who had recovered from COVID-19. Both conserved end residues are part of each CDR3. The D gene is left open where the match is weak. Size values are once, few and many counts, or a class for expanded clones, and some rows have none.

j_call clone_size v_call d_call cdr3_nt cdr3_aa
TRBJ1-3 . TRBV6-5 . TGTGCCAGCAGCAGTAATTCTGGAAACACCATATATTTT CASSSNSGNTIYF
TRBJ2-3 . TRBV5-8 TRBD2 TGTGCCAGCAGCGTCGGACTAGCGGGGAAAGATACGCAGTATTTT CASSVGLAGKDTQYF
TRBJ2-5 . TRBV7-6 . TGTGCCAGCAGCTTAGTTGGGGTTGGACTGACGAGAGAGACCCAGTACTTC CASSLVGVGLTRETQYF
TRBJ2-7 . TRBV29-1 TRBD1 TGCAGCGTCGGGGACAGAGCATACGAGCAGTACTTC CSVGDRAYEQYF
TRBJ1-3 . TRBV6-1 . TGTGCCAGCAGTGGGACAGAACAAGACTCTGGAAACACCATATATTTT CASSGTEQDSGNTIYF
TRBJ2-2 few TRBV24-1 . TGTGCCACCAGTAGACAGACCGGGGAGCTGTTTTTT CATSRQTGELFF
TRBJ1-2 . TRBV19 . TGTGCCAGTGCCCTTACAGACTATGGCTACACCTTC CASALTDYGYTF
TRBJ1-5 few TRBV2 . TGTGCCAGCAGCGTTCAGACAGGTGCGGGTAGGCCCCAGCATTTT CASSVQTGAGRPQHF
TRBJ1-1 once TRBV29-1 TRBD1 TGCAGCGTTGGACCGGGACAGGGGAACACTGAAGCTTTCTTT CSVGPGQGNTEAFF
TRBJ2-2 . TRBV11-3 . TGTGCCAGCAGCCCGCGACGGGGACCGAACACCGGGGAGCTGTTTTTT CASSPRRGPNTGELFF
TRBJ1-1 . TRBV11-1 TRBD1 TGTGCCAGCAGCTTAGGAGGGACAGACCAAGCTTTCTTT CASSLGGTDQAFF
TRBJ2-5 . TRBV20-1 . TGCAGTGGAGGCAGCCAAGAGACCCAGTACTTC CSGGSQETQYF
TRBJ2-7 . TRBV29-1 . TGCAGCGTTGCGGTGCAGGACTCCTACGAGCAGTACTTC CSVAVQDSYEQYF
TRBJ2-3 few TRBV27 . TGTGCCAGCAGTAGGGGGGGAGGCACAGATACGCAGTATTTT CASSRGGGTDTQYF
TRBJ1-5 . TRBV12-5 . TGTGCTAGTGGTTTGCCCGGGAATCAGCCCCAGCATTTT CASGLPGNQPQHF
TRBJ2-3 . TRBV28 TRBD1 TGTGCCAGCAGTTTCGTGGACAGGAGCACAGATACGCAGTATTTT CASSFVDRSTDTQYF
TRBJ1-6 . TRBV9 TRBD1 TGTGCCAGCAGCGGGACAGGGGGCCCGAGTTCACCCCTCCACTTT CASSGTGGPSSPLHF
TRBJ1-1 once TRBV5-6 . TGTGCCAGCAGCGAGACCCGGGAGTATCTGAACACTGAAGCTTTCTTT CASSETREYLNTEAFF
TRBJ2-5 . TRBV5-4 . TGTGCCAGCAGCTCCTCAGGGAACGTAGGGACCCAGTACTTC CASSSSGNVGTQYF
TRBJ1-1 once TRBV5-6 . TGTGCCAGCAGCTCCCGGGGTTTCGGGAGTAACACTGAAGCTTTCTTT CASSSRGFGSNTEAFF
TRBJ1-1 . TRBV7-9 . TGTGCCAGCAGCCCCCGGGCAGGCTCTGAAGCTTTCTTT CASSPRAGSEAFF
TRBJ1-1 . TRBV7-2 TRBD1 TGTGCCAGCAGCTTAGACGGGACAGGGGCCAACACTGAAGCTTTCTTT CASSLDGTGANTEAFF
TRBJ2-7 . TRBV6-6 TRBD1 TGTGCCAGCAGCCAGACGGTCGGGACAGGGAACGAGCAGTACTTC CASSQTVGTGNEQYF
TRBJ2-1 . TRBV4-3 TRBD2 TGCGCCAGCAGCCTCCGAGAAGCGGGGGGGCGTATTGAGCAGTTCTTC CASSLREAGGRIEQFF
TRBJ2-7 . TRBV6-2/TRBV6-3 . TGTGCCAGCAGTTACCACAGGGCCTACGAGCAGTACTTC CASSYHRAYEQYF
TRBJ2-7 . TRBV6-6 . TGTGCCAGCAGTCTACCGCCCGGAACCTACGAGCAGTACTTC CASSLPPGTYEQYF
TRBJ1-5 few TRBV5-6 TRBD1 TGTGCCAGCAGCCGACCTTTATTAGACAGGGACAATCAGCCCCAGCATTTT CASSRPLLDRDNQPQHF
TRBJ1-6 . TRBV6-5 . TGTGCCAGCAGTTACCGAGGAATCACGGGGTCACCCCTCCACTTT CASSYRGITGSPLHF
TRBJ1-2 . TRBV7-2 . TGTGCCAGCAGCTACCGGGGACATGACGAGGGCTACACCTTC CASSYRGHDEGYTF
TRBJ2-3 . TRBV3-1/TRBV3-2 TRBD2 TGTGCCAGCAGCCAAGGAGTAGCGGGGGGGCCCGGCACAGATACGCAGTATTTT CASSQGVAGGPGTDTQYF
TRBJ1-1 . TRBV7-9 TRBD1 TGTGCCGGCCAGACAGGGAACCCTGAAGCTTTCTTT CAGQTGNPEAFF
TRBJ1-5 . TRBV19 TRBD1 TGTGCCAGTAGCCTGACAGGGCGAGTGACGATAAGCAATCAGCCCCAGCATTTT CASSLTGRVTISNQPQHF
TRBJ1-4 . TRBV5-4 . TGTGCCAGCAGCCAGGACTGGGGGCCTAATGAAAAACTGTTTTTT CASSQDWGPNEKLFF
TRBJ1-2 . TRBV19 . TGTGCCAGTACCCAGCCAGGGGCGGGAGGCTACACCTTC CASTQPGAGGYTF
TRBJ2-4 . TRBV10-2 . TGCGCCAGCAGTAACAGGTTGGACATTCAGTACTTC CASSNRLDIQYF
TRBJ1-1 . TRBV4-1 . TGCGCCAGCAGCCAAGATCCAGGAATTAATGAAGCTTTCTTT CASSQDPGINEAFF
TRBJ1-2 . TRBV3-1/TRBV3-2 . TGTGCCAGCAGCCAAGACGGAGGGGAGAATGGCTACACCTTC CASSQDGGENGYTF
TRBJ2-2 . TRBV7-2 . TGTGCCAGCAGCACGACACCCCGGAACACCGGGGAGCTGTTTTTT CASSTTPRNTGELFF
TRBJ1-5 . TRBV5-4 TRBD1 TGTGCCAGCAGCTTGATCAGGGGGCATCAGCCCCAGCATTTT CASSLIRGHQPQHF
TRBJ1-2 . TRBV6-1 . TGTGCCAGCAGTGAAAGGGGGGTCGGAGGCTACACCTTC CASSERGVGGYTF
TRBJ1-3 once TRBV5-4 TRBD1 TGTGCCAGCAGCTTGGGCTTAAACAGGGGTTCGGGAAACACCATATATTTT CASSLGLNRGSGNTIYF
TRBJ1-1 . TRBV6-5 . TGTGCCAGCAGTTTCATGGGGGCGACTCCCAACACTGAAGCTTTCTTT CASSFMGATPNTEAFF
TRBJ1-1 . TRBV10-3 . TGTGCCATCAGGGGCCAGGCAGAGATGAACACTGAAGCTTTCTTT CAIRGQAEMNTEAFF
TRBJ1-1 . TRBV11-2 . TGTGCCAGCGGGACTGCGCAGGGACTGAATACTGAAGCTTTCTTT CASGTAQGLNTEAFF
TRBJ1-1 . TRBV5-8 . TGTGCCAGCAGCCCCAGGGCCTTGAACACTGAAGCTTTCTTT CASSPRALNTEAFF
TRBJ2-7 . TRBV6-6 . TGTGCCAGCACCGCGGAGGGGGGGTTAGGTTACGAGCAGTACTTC CASTAEGGLGYEQYF
TRBJ2-5 . TRBV7-2 . TGTGCCAGCAGCTCAGACAGTTACCAAGAGACCCAGTACTTC CASSSDSYQETQYF
TRBJ1-4 . TRBV12-3/TRBV12-4 TRBD1 TGTGCCAGCAGCGGACAGGGCAATGAAAAACTGTTTTTT CASSGQGNEKLFF
TRBJ1-5 . TRBV6-5 TRBD1 TGTGCCAGCAGCTTACACAGGGGTAGCAATCAGCCCCAGCATTTT CASSLHRGSNQPQHF
TRBJ2-5 . TRBV19 . TGTGCCAGTAGTATCGGAGGGGCCAGGAAAGAGACCCAGTACTTC CASSIGGARKETQYF
TRBJ1-4 once TRBV18 TRBD1 TGTGCCAGCTCAAGGACAGGAGGGACTAATGAAAAACTGTTTTTT CASSRTGGTNEKLFF
TRBJ2-1 . TRBV7-9 TRBD1 TGTGCCAGCAGCTTACAGGGGGCGGCCTACAATGAGCAGTTCTTC CASSLQGAAYNEQFF
TRBJ1-1 . TRBV18 TRBD1 TGTGCCAGCTCCCGGATAAGGACAGGGACCCCTTCGGCTGAAGCTTTCTTT CASSRIRTGTPSAEAFF
TRBJ2-1 . TRBV6-5 TRBD1 TGTGCCAGCAGTTACCCGGGACAGGGGAAAGATGAGCAGTTCTTC CASSYPGQGKDEQFF
TRBJ1-2 . TRBV6-5 . TGTGCCAGCAGTCCCCGATTGGGAAATGGCTACACCTTC CASSPRLGNGYTF
TRBJ1-1 . TRBV10-3 . TGTGCCATCAGTGACAGGAGCACTGAAGCTTTCTTT CAISDRSTEAFF
TRBJ2-3 few TRBV3-1/TRBV3-2 . TGTGCCAGCAGCCAACAGGGCAATCGCACAGATACGCAGTATTTT CASSQQGNRTDTQYF